The 27 T cell receptor beta chains below come from one sample, sequenced in a study of regulatory T cells in long-lasting Graves disease. Arm-PCR of CDR3 regions and iRepertoire HTBI primers were used to build TCR beta libraries. TCRdb used MiXCR to reprocess the multiplex PCR reads, holding one entry per CDR3 protein. The sample holds roughly 400,000 distinct CDR3 sequences, over 15% seen once. Documented time point: newly diagnosed GD, antithyroid drugs for less than 3 months. From RNA extracted from PBMCs, the TCR library was made. These data also formed part of another study, on T cells in Graves' hyperthyroidism and ophthalmopathy.

Sequenced here: peripheral blood mononuclear cells (PBMCs), sampled at new diagnosis, from a patient treated with antithyroid drugs. The receptors here all came from a woman aged 18-29 years with Graves disease.

This clonotype was observed a handful of times. The chain recombines TRBV11-2 with TRBJ1-1; 7 nucleotides agree with TRBD1. The CDR3 runs 13 residues. Trimming took 5 bases from V and 6 from J; bases not matched to a gene: 6. Germline V gene sequence: CDR1 SGHAT, CDR2 FQNNGV. CDR3 in amino acids: CASSLNQGAEAFF. CDR3 nucleotide sequence: TGTGCCAGCAGCCTTAATCAGGGGGCTGAAGCTTTCTTT.

This clonotype has a handful of counts. V is TRBV29-1 and J is TRBJ2-7; D is uncertain. The CDR3 consists of 14 residues. Trimming left V 4 bases short and J 2 bases short, with 15 bases between. Germline-derived CDR1 and CDR2 are SQVTM and ANQGSEA. CDR3 DNA: TGCAGCGTTGTGTTAGGGCTTTCCCCCTACGAGCAGTACTTC. This gives the protein CSVVLGLSPYEQYF.

This rearrangement joins TRBV11-1 to TRBJ1-2; maybe TRBD1 (6 bases). Germline lookup yields CDR1 SGHAT and CDR2 FQDESV (reference sequence). The CDR3 has 14 amino acids. V dropped 5 bases and J dropped 4 bases, with 14 bases sitting between them. The chain's CDR3 is CASSQTTGSYGYTF. The DNA for the CDR3 is TGTGCCAGCAGCCAAACAACAGGGTCCTATGGCTACACCTTC.

This clonotype was picked up many times. The V gene is TRBV20-1, the J gene TRBJ1-1; maybe TRBD1 (6 bases). Deletions cut 8 bases from V and 5 bases from J, with 21 bases between. CDR1 and CDR2 (germline): DFQATT, SNEGSKA (reference sequence). The CDR3 sequence is 14 residues long. CDR3 residues: CSPGRGEPSTEAFF. In DNA form, the CDR3 reads TGCAGTCCAGGGAGGGGGGAGCCAAGTACTGAAGCTTTCTTT.

This clonotype was detected a few times. The rearrangement uses TRBV4-2 and TRBJ2-5; no reliable D call. The CDR3 runs 14 residues. The ends were cut back, 0 bases at V and 9 bases at J, with 14 bases in the middle. The germline V gene has CDR1 LGHNA and CDR2 YNFKEQ. The CDR3 here is CASSQDQVARPQYF. The CDR3 DNA reads TGTGCCAGCAGCCAAGACCAGGTGGCAAGGCCCCAGTACTTC.

This clonotype was recorded a few times. This chain joins TRBV29-1 and TRBJ2-7, with 7 bases that match TRBD2. V lost 3 bases to trimming and J lost 2 bases; unmatched junction nucleotides: 4. The germline gives CDR1 SQVTM, CDR2 ANQGSEA. This CDR3 comprises 13 residues. The DNA for the CDR3 is TGCAGCGTTGAGGGGGGGACTACCTACGAGCAGTACTTC. This gives the protein CSVEGGTTYEQYF.

This clonotype was seen more than once but under ten times. The chain recombines TRBV29-1 with TRBJ1-1; D not resolved. Per the germline V gene, CDR1 is SQVTM and CDR2 is ANQGSEA. The CDR3 is made up of 10 amino acids. The V end lost 1 base, the J end lost 7 bases, and 4 bases lay between the germline ends. The CDR3 sequence is CSVEGSEAFF. DNA for the CDR3: TGCAGCGTTGAAGGGAGTGAAGCTTTCTTT.

In this sample, this clonotype turned up a few times. The V and J genes are TRBV7-2 and TRBJ2-3, with no clear D. The CDR3 consists of 14 residues. Germline CDR1 reads SGHTA; CDR2 reads FQGNSA. Deletions cut 3 bases from V and 0 bases from J, with 7 bases between. The CDR3 DNA reads TGTGCCAGCAGCTTGAAGACTAGCACAGATACGCAGTATTTT. This translates into CASSLKTSTDTQYF.

This clonotype was seen at least ten times. The chain employs TRBV30 and TRBJ2-1; TRBD2 aligns across 9 bases. V shed 0 bases, J shed 10 bases, and the junction held 7 bases outside the gene matches. The CDR3 is made up of 14 amino acids. In germline, CDR1 is GTSNPN, CDR2 SVGIG (reference sequence). DNA for the CDR3: TGTGCCTGGAGTGTACAACTTCTAGCGGGAGAGCAGTTCTTC. This encodes CAWSVQLLAGEQFF.

This clonotype has ten or more counts. This chain uses TRBV30 with TRBJ2-5; 10 bases line up with TRBD2. The CDR3 has 15 residues. In germline, CDR1 is GTSNPN, CDR2 SVGIG (reference sequence). Trimming at V came to 5 bases and at J to 3 bases, leaving 9 bases not matched to a gene. The DNA for the CDR3 is TGTGCCTGGGAGGGGGGCGGACTAGCGGAAGAGACCCAGTACTTC. The encoded protein is CAWEGGGLAEETQYF.

This clonotype occurred many times. V is TRBV20-1 and J is TRBJ1-1; 10 bases fit TRBD1. The CDR3 is 14 amino acids. In germline, CDR1 is DFQATT, CDR2 SNEGSKA (reference sequence). The V gene end was trimmed by 0 bases and the J gene end by 7 bases; junction bases not matched to a gene: 5. The CDR3 loop reads CSARDADRGIEAFF. The CDR3 DNA reads as TGCAGTGCTAGAGACGCGGACAGGGGGATTGAAGCTTTCTTT.

This clonotype was observed at least ten times. This rearrangement joins TRBV10-1 to TRBJ2-1; D unresolved. The CDR3 runs 13 residues. V was clipped by 5 bases and J by 8 bases, with 13 bases between them. In germline, CDR1 is WNHNN, CDR2 SYGVQD (reference sequence). Here the CDR3 reads CASSPNPKDEQFF. In DNA form, the CDR3 reads TGCGCCAGCAGTCCAAATCCCAAGGATGAGCAGTTCTTC.

Of note for this clonotype: A much larger clonotype is one base distant, so this may be a read error. The chain links TRBV11-1 to TRBJ2-7, with 13 bases fitting TRBD2. Germline CDR1 SGHAT, CDR2 FQDESV (reference sequence). V trimming: 3 bases; J trimming: 7 bases; junction bases outside the gene matches: 12. This CDR3 is built from 17 residues. The CDR3 here is CASSFLLTSGRYNEQYF. For the CDR3, the DNA is TGTGCCAGCAGCTTCCTCCTGACTAGCGGGAGGTACAATGAGCAGTACTTC.

The chain couples TRBV6-1 to TRBJ1-2; D not certain. V was cut by 7 bases and J by 5 bases, with 11 bases left in between. This CDR3 region has 12 residues. Germline V CDR1 and CDR2: MNHNS, SASEGT. Here the CDR3 reads CASTGPTYGYTF. The CDR3 DNA reads TGTGCCAGCACCGGACCTACGTATGGCTACACCTTC.

This clonotype was seen many times. V gene TRBV27 combines with J gene TRBJ2-7; TRBD2 matches at 7 bases. Germline lookup yields CDR1 MNHEY and CDR2 SMNVEV (reference sequence). The CDR3 covers 14 residues. V was clipped by 0 bases and J by 6 bases; unmatched bases: 5. CDR3 region: CASSLSGLTGEQYF. The CDR3 DNA is TGTGCCAGCAGTTTATCGGGACTAACGGGCGAGCAGTACTTC.

This clonotype was counted at least ten times. The chain couples TRBV27 to TRBJ2-1; D gene uncertain. Germline assignment: CDR1 MNHEY and CDR2 SMNVEV (reference sequence). V was trimmed by 4 bases and J by 5 bases, leaving 9 bases between them. CDR3 length equals 13 residues. Here the CDR3 reads CASSYGPNNEQFF. CDR3 DNA: TGTGCCAGCAGTTATGGTCCAAACAATGAGCAGTTCTTC.

This chain joins TRBV19 and TRBJ2-1; TRBD1 is a possible D gene (6 bases). V lost 5 bases and J lost 4, with 9 bases in between. The CDR3 contains 13 residues. Germline V lookup: CDR1 LNHDA, CDR2 SQIVND (reference sequence). The CDR3 region is CASSSGQYNEQFF. CDR3 nucleotides: TGTGCCAGTAGTTCCGGACAGTACAATGAGCAGTTCTTC.

The table lists this clonotype with many counts. This chain connects TRBV27 to TRBJ2-1; D assignment may be TRBD1 or TRBD2 (5 bases each). The CDR3 has 16 amino acids. The germline V and J ends were trimmed by 4 bases and 2 bases, with 15 bases remaining between them. Per germline, CDR1 MNHEY and CDR2 SMNVEV (reference sequence). CDR3 sequence (DNA): TGTGCCAGCAGTTATTCTCTAGAGGGGCCCTACAATGAGCAGTTCTTC. Translated, it gives CASSYSLEGPYNEQFF.

This rearrangement joins TRBV7-6 to TRBJ1-2; TRBD1 matches at 9 bases. Germline-derived CDR1 and CDR2 are SGHVS and FNYEAQ. The V and J ends lost 5 bases and 7 bases, in that order; junction bases with no gene match: 11. This CDR3 contains 15 residues. Here the CDR3 reads CASSRGGQGVAGYTF. DNA for the CDR3: TGTGCCAGCAGCCGGGGGGGACAGGGCGTGGCTGGCTACACCTTC. Together with reference TRBV7-6 and TRBJ1-2, the CDR3 gives the full variable domain: GAGVSQSPRYKVTKRGQDVALRCDPISGHVSLYWYRQALGQGPEFLTYFNYEAQQDKSGLPNDRFSAERPEGSISTLTIQRTEQRDSAMYRCASSRGGQGVAGYTFGSGTRLTVV.

There are a few counts of this clonotype. V usage is TRBV2 and J usage is TRBJ2-5; 12 bases are shared with TRBD2. Trimming took 6 bases from V and 4 from J; bases not matched to a gene: 6. CDR3 size: 15 residues. Germline V gene lookup returns CDR1 SNHLY and CDR2 FYNNEI. CDR3 bases: TGTGCCAGCAGCTCTAGCGGGAGGGCCGCAGAGACCCAGTACTTC. Encoded protein: CASSSSGRAAETQYF.

This clonotype was detected only a few times. The CDR3 DNA sequence: TGTGCCAGCAGTCCTATCCTATCCGGCTCCTACGAGCAGTACTTC. It specifies CASSPILSGSYEQYF. V is TRBV27 and J is TRBJ2-7, with D unresolved. Between the trimmed V and J ends, which lost 5 bases and 0 bases, there was a span of 14 bases. The CDR3 length is 15 residues. Germline CDR1 and CDR2: MNHEY and SMNVEV (reference sequence).

The sample holds many counts of this clonotype. J is TRBJ1-1 and V is TRBV11-3; D unclear. Germline V gene sequence: CDR1 SGHNT, CDR2 YENEEA. V lost 5 bases to trimming and J lost 0 bases, with 13 bases between them. The CDR3 consists of 15 residues. The CDR3 DNA sequence: TGTGCCAGCAGCACAGAAGCTGTCATGAACACTGAAGCTTTCTTT. It codes for CASSTEAVMNTEAFF.

J is TRBJ1-4 and V is TRBV30, with D maybe TRBD1 (6 bases). The germline V gene encodes CDR1 GTSNPN and CDR2 SVGIG (reference sequence). The V gene lost 8 bases and the J gene lost 6 bases, with 19 bases spanning the gap. CDR3 length: 14 residues. This CDR3 is CAGLPGVGDEKLFF. The CDR3, as DNA: TGTGCCGGGCTACCAGGGGTCGGGGATGAAAAACTGTTTTTT.

Only a few counts were recorded for this clonotype. This chain links TRBV9 with TRBJ2-5; TRBD1 agrees at 8 bases. CDR1 SGDLS and CDR2 YYNGEE come from the germline V gene. The junction had 4 bases not matched to a gene; V was cut back by 3 bases and J by 3 bases. The CDR3 spans 14 residues. CDR3 in DNA: TGTGCCAGCAGCGGACAGGGGTTGAAAGAGACCCAGTACTTC. Amino acid sequence: CASSGQGLKETQYF. Supplemented by reference TRBV9 and TRBJ2-5, the full variable domain reads DSGVTQTPKHLITATGQRVTLRCSPRSGDLSVYWYQQSLDQGLQFLIQYYNGEERAKGNILERFSAQQFPDLHSELNLSSLELGDSALYFCASSGQGLKETQYFGPGTRLLVL.

This clonotype was observed many times. The rearrangement uses TRBV2 and TRBJ2-5, with 11 nucleotides matching TRBD1. The CDR3 loop spans 14 amino acids. CDR1 and CDR2 from the germline V gene are SNHLY and FYNNEI. After removal of 7 bases from V and 2 bases from J, the junction contained 3 bases not matched to a gene. The CDR3 here is CASTRDRGQETQYF. The CDR3 nucleotides are TGTGCCAGCACCCGGGACAGGGGGCAAGAGACCCAGTACTTC.

This clonotype came up a few times. The chain joins TRBV10-3 to TRBJ1-1, with 8 bases lining up with TRBD1. CDR3 length: 15 residues. Trimming took 6 bases from V and 2 from J; bases not matched to a gene: 8. Per germline, CDR1 ENHRY and CDR2 SYGVKD. CDR3 in amino acids: CAISLDRGPNTEAFF. CDR3 coding DNA: TGTGCCATCAGCCTAGACAGGGGACCCAACACTGAAGCTTTCTTT.

This clonotype was observed many times. The CDR3 sequence: CASSSSDRTSEPQHF. In nucleotides, the CDR3 is TGTGCCAGCAGCTCGAGCGACAGGACCTCGGAGCCCCAGCATTTT. This chain links TRBV7-9 with TRBJ1-5; weak D call: TRBD1 (6 bases). The germline V gene encodes CDR1 SEHNR and CDR2 FQNEAQ (reference sequence). The CDR3 loop spans 15 amino acids. Trimming left V 4 bases short and J 8 bases short, with 18 bases between. Variable domain in full (rest from reference TRBV7-9 and TRBJ1-5): DTGVSQNPRHKITKRGQNVTFRCDPISEHNRLYWYRQTLGQGPEFLTYFQNEAQLEKSRLLSDRFSAERPKGSFSTLEIQRTEQGDSAMYLCASSSSDRTSEPQHFGDGTRLSIL.